These T cell receptor beta chains were read from a single sample in a study of CD8+ T cells in alopecia areata. Clones were sequenced by immunoSEQ multiplex PCR, and TCRdb holds only the in-frame ones, with some missing. The sample carries approximately 160,000 clones, about 60% recorded once. Sequencing used CD4+ T cells sorted from blood, obtained at week 24, from a patient treated with tofacitinib. The receptors originated from a human donor with alopecia areata. Both conserved end residues are part of each CDR3. The order of the fields is CDR3 DNA, CDR3 protein, clone size, V gene, D gene, J gene, CDR3 length. A D gene is named only where the DNA matches it firmly. Size is stated for part of the rows, as once, few or many counts, or as a class when the clone is expanded.

TGTGCCATCAGTGAAGGAGAGACCCAGTACTTC	CAISEGETQYF	few	TRBV10-3	.	TRBJ2-5	11
TGCAGCGTGACGAACACCGGGGAGCTGTTTTTT	CSVTNTGELFF	.	TRBV29-1	.	TRBJ2-2	11
TGTGCCAGTAGTCGGACAGGGGGCGAGCAGTACTTC	CASSRTGGEQYF	.	TRBV30	TRBD1	TRBJ2-7	12
TGTGCCAGCAGCCAAGCCACGGGGGGCACAGATACGCAGTATTTT	CASSQATGGTDTQYF	.	TRBV4-2	.	TRBJ2-3	15
TGCGCCAGCACCTCCTCTCGGGGGGAGACCCAGTACTTC	CASTSSRGETQYF	few	TRBV5-1	.	TRBJ2-5	13
TGTGCCTGGGGACGTCTCACTGAAGCTTTCTTT	CAWGRLTEAFF	.	TRBV30	.	TRBJ1-1	11
TGTGCCAGCACCTCGACAGGGAGAGGAGAGACCCAGTACTTC	CASTSTGRGETQYF	.	TRBV7-9	TRBD1	TRBJ2-5	14
TGTGCCAGCAGTTATCGCATTAGCGCAGCAGATACGCAGTATTTT	CASSYRISAADTQYF	.	TRBV6-5	.	TRBJ2-3	15
TGTGCCATCAAGGAGCGGGGGTTCGGGGAGACCCAGTACTTC	CAIKERGFGETQYF	.	TRBV10-3	TRBD2	TRBJ2-5	14
TGTGCCAGCAGAACCACGAGCGGGGTACAGTTCTTC	CASRTTSGVQFF	few	TRBV28	TRBD2	TRBJ2-1	12
TGTGCCAGCAGCTCCCCTGTTGGGTTGAAAGAGACCCAGTACTTC	CASSSPVGLKETQYF	.	TRBV7-2	.	TRBJ2-5	15
TGTGCCAGCAGCCCCCGACTAGCGGGGGGTGAGCAGTACTTC	CASSPRLAGGEQYF	.	TRBV7-9	TRBD2	TRBJ2-7	14
TGCAGCGTTGTTAGCTCCTACGAGCAGTACTTC	CSVVSSYEQYF	.	TRBV29-1	.	TRBJ2-7	11
TGTGCCACCAGCAGAGACCGGGACTTTTCGGCTTTCTTT	CATSRDRDFSAFF	.	TRBV15	.	TRBJ1-1	13
TGTGCCAGCAGCGTAGATCTGGGGCCTGATTCACCCCTCCACTTT	CASSVDLGPDSPLHF	.	TRBV9	.	TRBJ1-6	15
TGCAGCGTTGTTCGGGATGGGTACGAGCAGTACTTC	CSVVRDGYEQYF	.	TRBV29-1	.	TRBJ2-7	12
TGTGCTGTTCCTCCTTATGGCTACACCTTC	CAVPPYGYTF	.	TRBV7-7	.	TRBJ1-2	10
TGCGCCAGCAGCCTTACCCACGGAGGTCGGGAGGGCTACACCTTC	CASSLTHGGREGYTF	.	TRBV4-1	.	TRBJ1-2	15
TGTGCCAGCAGCCCAAAGACGAGCACTGAAGCTTTCTTT	CASSPKTSTEAFF	.	TRBV4-2	.	TRBJ1-1	13
TGTGCCAGCAGTCCTAGGGGAAACACCGGGGAGCTGTTTTTT	CASSPRGNTGELFF	.	TRBV5-4	.	TRBJ2-2	14
TGTGCCTGGAGTGTAAATGACGGAGAGACCCAGTACTTC	CAWSVNDGETQYF	.	TRBV30	.	TRBJ2-5	13
TGTGCCTGGAGTAGATCGGGGTACGAGGAAGCTTTCTTT	CAWSRSGYEEAFF	.	TRBV30	.	TRBJ1-1	13
TGTGCCAGCAACTTACCCACAGGGGCCAACGTCCTGACTTTC	CASNLPTGANVLTF	.	TRBV7-9	.	TRBJ2-6	14
TGCAGCGCCGGAAATCGGGTCTACGAGCAGTACTTC	CSAGNRVYEQYF	.	TRBV29-1	.	TRBJ2-7	12
TGTGCCAGCAGTAAAAGGGGGACCTACGAGCAGTACTTC	CASSKRGTYEQYF	.	TRBV27	.	TRBJ2-7	13
TGTGCCAGCAGTTTGACCAGGACCTACGAGCAGTACTTC	CASSLTRTYEQYF	.	TRBV28	.	TRBJ2-7	13
TGCAGCGTCTCCGGACTAGCGAGCTCCTACAATGAGCAGTTCTTC	CSVSGLASSYNEQFF	few	TRBV29-1	TRBD2	TRBJ2-1	15
TGTGCCAGCACAGTGGAGAAGACCCAGTACTTC	CASTVEKTQYF	.	TRBV7-9	.	TRBJ2-5	11
TGTGCCACCAGCACACAGCGGGGGGGCACAGATACGCAGTATTTT	CATSTQRGGTDTQYF	.	TRBV15	TRBD2	TRBJ2-3	15